This TCR beta chain was sequenced during a study of human T cells and chemical hapten exposure. As to time point: pre-sensitization, week 0. The treatment is: therapeutic diphenylcyclopropenone sensitization with weekly scalp DPC. TCRdb reanalysed the RACE reads using MiXCR and keeps one entry per CDR3 protein. The sample gives approximately 260,000 distinct CDR3 sequences, about 8.6% of which show up once; approximately 2.3% is in the top ten. V lost 3 bases and J 9 bases, leaving 0 bases between the germline ends. This CDR3 has 9 residues. Germline CDR1 reads SNHLY; CDR2 reads FYNNEI. This clonotype was recorded a few times.

The TCR comes from a woman between 40 and 55 years old with alopecia areata. Some clones in this sample may be carry-over from other donors' samples. The rearrangement joins TRBV2 to TRBJ2-4; D call uncertain. The material was whole blood, obtained in connection with sensitization to the hapten diphenylcyclopropenone (DPC). In nucleotides, the CDR3 is TGTGCCAGCAGTGACATTCAGTACTTC. This encodes CASSDIQYF.